The sequence of this TCR beta chain was determined in a study of T cells in Graves' hyperthyroidism and ophthalmopathy. This clonotype was seen ten or more times. Its target is unknown. TCR beta CDR3 regions were amplified from RNA. An initial round of RT-PCR targeting the TCR CDR3 relied on the HTBI primer set. TCRdb re-called the multiplex PCR reads with MiXCR, one entry per CDR3 protein. Of roughly 260,000 distinct CDR3 sequences listed, roughly 15% are singletons. Whole-study results and caveats: Ophthalmopathy and stable hyperthyroidism were told apart by a 13 V-J model. Progression to ophthalmopathy was predicted a median of 6.5 months early. Most clonotypes expanded in the thyroid (above 0.001) were also present in blood.

Trimming took off 3 bases at V and 7 bases at J, with 21 bases between the two ends. From germline, CDR1 is LNHNV and CDR2 YYDKDF (reference sequence). The CDR3 spans 17 residues. V and J are TRBV15 and TRBJ1-4, with D unresolved. Material for sequencing was blood. The clonotype comes from a middle-aged woman with Graves' hyperthyroidism that later progressed to Graves' ophthalmopathy. The DNA of the CDR3 is TGTGCCACCAGCAGCTTCTCCGGAGCGGCCAGTTTTGAAAAACTGTTTTTT. Translation: CATSSFSGAASFEKLFF. The variable domain in full, completed from reference TRBV15 and TRBJ1-4, reads DAMVIQNPRYQVTQFGKPVTLSCSQTLNHNVMYWYQQKSSQAPKLLFHYYDKDFNNEADTPDNFQSRRPNTSFCFLDIRSPGLGDTAMYLCATSSFSGAASFEKLFFGSGTQLSVL.